This entry features one TCR beta chain sequence. Its antigen is not known. This entry belongs to a study of cytomegalovirus exposure and HLA in healthy donors. Whole-study findings and limits: Confirmation was obtained in vitro that a few CMV-associated chains are specific for CMV antigens. Earlier analysis yielded a pattern in which most TCR beta V segments were productive about 87% or about 30% of the time. In presence/absence analyses, roughly uniform sequencing depth across donors was assumed. Reportedly, diagnosis of cytomegalovirus status by the classifier showed high specificity and sensitivity.

Germline CDR1 MNHNS, CDR2 SASEGT. There are 15 residues in the CDR3. The V and J ends lost 1 base and 2 bases, in that order; junction bases with no gene match: 1. The PCR had 60 Vbeta and 13 Jbeta primers. The assay was immunoSEQ multiplex PCR, and TCRdb's table has in-frame clones only and misses some. Its clone listing holds tens of thousands of clones. The chain has TRBV6-1 and TRBJ1-2; 10 nucleotides line up with TRBD1. The clonotype was recovered from a woman in her sixties in good health and CMV-seronegative. Source material: PBMCs. The CDR3: CASSEGQGANYGYTF. As DNA, the CDR3 is TGTGCCAGCAGTGAAGGACAGGGGGCGAACTATGGCTACACCTTC.